The rows below give T cell receptor beta chains drawn from one sample of a study of long-term antiretroviral therapy in people with HIV. Assay: immunoSEQ multiplex PCR; the TCRdb copy retains only in-frame clones and omits some. This table holds some 30,000 clones, 75% to 85% found once. The specimen was unsorted PBMCs, collected approximately 3.5 years after starting antiretroviral therapy. Source of these receptors: a man younger than 35 with HIV. The CDR3 runs from the conserved cysteine through the conserved F or W. The order of the fields is D gene, V gene, J gene, clone size, CDR3 DNA, CDR3 protein. The D gene is left open where the match is weak. Some rows have no size entry. The others give once, few or many, or a class for an expanded clone.

TRBD2	TRBV7-9	TRBJ2-7	-	TGTGCCAGCAGCTCTCGACTAGCGGAGACCTCCTACGAGCAGTACTTC	CASSSRLAETSYEQYF
-	TRBV5-4	TRBJ2-7	-	TGTGCCAGCAGCTTAGGAAGCGGCGTCTACGAGCAGTACTTC	CASSLGSGVYEQYF
TRBD2	TRBV11-2	TRBJ2-1	-	TGTGCCAGCAGCTTAGGGCCCGGGACTAGCGGGGGGGCAGGCGATGAGCAGTTCTTC	CASSLGPGTSGGAGDEQFF
TRBD1	TRBV7-6	TRBJ2-7	-	TGTGCCAGCAGCTTAGGGCGCGGGACAGGGGGGAACGAGCAGTACTTC	CASSLGRGTGGNEQYF
-	TRBV19	TRBJ1-1	once	TGTGCCAGTAGTCCGATAAGGACGGTCAACACTGAAGCTTTCTTT	CASSPIRTVNTEAFF
-	TRBV7-9	TRBJ2-3	-	TGTGCCAGCAGCGCGATTACTAGTACAGATACGCAGTATTTT	CASSAITSTDTQYF
TRBD1	TRBV11-3	TRBJ2-7	-	TGTGCCAGCAGCCCCGGGACAGGGCCCGACGAGCAGTACTTC	CASSPGTGPDEQYF
TRBD2	TRBV5-1	TRBJ2-5	-	TGCGCCAGCAGCCCGGTCCTAGCGGGAGGGGAGACCCAGTACTTC	CASSPVLAGGETQYF
-	TRBV28	TRBJ1-1	-	TGTGCCAGCAGTTTATTTCAACGGGGGGTGTACACTGAAGCTTTCTTT	CASSLFQRGVYTEAFF
-	TRBV11-2	TRBJ2-7	once	TGTGCCAGCAGCCAGGTTGGGTACGAGCAGTACTTC	CASSQVGYEQYF
-	TRBV7-8	TRBJ1-2	-	TGTGCCAGCAGCTACCGGACCAATAACTATGGCTACACCTTC	CASSYRTNNYGYTF
-	TRBV18	TRBJ1-5	-	TGTGCCAGCTCCCGAGGACTTAATCAGCCCCAGCATTTT	CASSRGLNQPQHF
-	TRBV9	TRBJ2-7	few	TGTGCCAGCAGCCCCGTAGGGGGACCTTCCTACGAGCAGTACTTC	CASSPVGGPSYEQYF
TRBD1	TRBV10-1	TRBJ2-7	-	TGCGCCAGCAGTGAGTCACACAGGGGGCGCGGCTACGAGCAGTACTTC	CASSESHRGRGYEQYF
TRBD1	TRBV19	TRBJ2-7	-	TGTGCCAGTAGCGCTGGGACAGGATCCTACGAGCAGTACTTC	CASSAGTGSYEQYF
-	TRBV4-3	TRBJ2-7	-	TGCGCCAGCAGCCAATCACAGGGTTCCTACGAGCAGTACTTC	CASSQSQGSYEQYF
-	TRBV19	TRBJ1-6	-	TGTGCCAGTAGTTTGGGCCCACGGTGGAATTCACCCCTCCACTTT	CASSLGPRWNSPLHF
TRBD2	TRBV6-4	TRBJ2-1	-	TGTGCCAGCAGTGAGTCTAATAGCGGGGGGACCTCCTACAATGAGCAGTTCTTC	CASSESNSGGTSYNEQFF
-	TRBV6-5	TRBJ1-5	-	TGTGCCAGCAGCGAACTCACAGGGCTGAATCAGCCCCAGCATTTT	CASSELTGLNQPQHF
-	TRBV11-2	TRBJ2-2	-	TGTGCCAGCAGCTTAGGGTGGGACACTACCGGGGAGCTGTTTTTT	CASSLGWDTTGELFF
-	TRBV29-1	TRBJ1-2	once	TGCAGCGCTCTGACATCGGGGGACCACAACTATGGCTACACCTTC	CSALTSGDHNYGYTF
-	TRBV6-5	TRBJ1-6	few	TGTGCCAGCAGTTCACAGGGCAACTATAATTCACCCCTCCACTTT	CASSSQGNYNSPLHF
-	TRBV13	TRBJ2-5	-	TGTGCCAGCAGCTCCTCCTTGGACGGACCCCGGGAGACCCAGTACTTC	CASSSSLDGPRETQYF
TRBD2	TRBV28	TRBJ2-7	-	TGTGCCAGCAGTCCCTCTGGGATAGCGGGACGCGAGCAGTACTTC	CASSPSGIAGREQYF
-	TRBV9	TRBJ1-4	-	TGTGCCAGCAGCGTAGGAGGGTTGGATGAAAAACTGTTTTTT	CASSVGGLDEKLFF
TRBD1	TRBV5-1	TRBJ2-7	-	TGCGCCAGCAGCGCAGGGACAGGGTTGTACGAGCAGTACTTC	CASSAGTGLYEQYF
TRBD2	TRBV7-6	TRBJ2-7	-	TGTGCCAGCAGCCCCGGAGGAGCGGGACTTTCCTACGAGCAGTACTTC	CASSPGGAGLSYEQYF
-	TRBV5-5	TRBJ1-1	-	TGTGCCAGCAGCCTTCAGGGTTACACTGAAGCTTTCTTT	CASSLQGYTEAFF
-	TRBV5-5	TRBJ2-1	-	TGTGCCAGCAGCTTGGATGGGGATTCGAGAGCATTCGACCGGTTCTTC	CASSLDGDSRAFDRFF
TRBD1	TRBV13	TRBJ1-1	-	TGTGCCAGCAGCCCGGGACAGGATTACACTGAAGCTTTCTTT	CASSPGQDYTEAFF
-	TRBV18	TRBJ1-5	-	TGTGCCAGCTCACCGGGGGGCGTGGGTAGCAATCAGCCCCAGCATTTT	CASSPGGVGSNQPQHF
-	TRBV6-5	TRBJ2-7	-	TGTGCCAGCAGAGACACAGGGCCGGGCGAGCAGTACTTC	CASRDTGPGEQYF
-	TRBV9	TRBJ1-2	-	TGTGCCAGCAGCGTGAGACCGGACGTACCTAACTATGGCTACACCTTC	CASSVRPDVPNYGYTF
-	TRBV19	TRBJ2-7	-	TGTGCCAGTAGTATAGTAGGGGGGAACTACGAGCAGTACTTC	CASSIVGGNYEQYF
TRBD1	TRBV28	TRBJ1-2	-	TGTGCCAGCAGGCTGGACAGGGAAGCTAACTATGGCTACACCTTC	CASRLDREANYGYTF
-	TRBV7-9	TRBJ1-4	-	TGTGCCAGCAGCTTAGGGCAGGGGACAACTAATGAAAAACTGTTTTTT	CASSLGQGTTNEKLFF
-	TRBV15	TRBJ2-1	-	TGTGCCACCAGCAGAGATCGGCTAGCTTACAATGAGCAGTTCTTC	CATSRDRLAYNEQFF
-	TRBV10-3	TRBJ1-4	few	TGTGCCATCAGCAGGGGTGAGGGAAAACTGTTTTTT	CAISRGEGKLFF
TRBD1	TRBV5-1	TRBJ1-4	-	TGCGCCAGCAGCCCAGGGGGCGATAATGAAAAACTGTTTTTT	CASSPGGDNEKLFF
-	TRBV5-1	TRBJ1-2	-	TGCGCCAGCAGCTCCTTGGCCGCCGACTATGGCTACACCTTC	CASSSLAADYGYTF
-	TRBV19	TRBJ2-3	-	TGTGCCAGTAGTTCTCAGCGGAAAGATACGCAGTATTTT	CASSSQRKDTQYF
-	TRBV11-2	TRBJ2-7	-	TGTGCCAGCAGCTGGGCCTACGAGCAGTACTTC	CASSWAYEQYF
TRBD1	TRBV7-2	TRBJ2-3	-	TGTGCCAGCAGCCTCCGGGACAGGGGGAGCACAGATACGCAGTATTTT	CASSLRDRGSTDTQYF
-	TRBV15	TRBJ2-1	-	TGTGCCACCAGCAGTAAAGCCCGGGACGGATACAATGAGCAGTTCTTC	CATSSKARDGYNEQFF
TRBD2	TRBV7-9	TRBJ2-3	-	TGTGCCAGCAGTTCGGCGGGAGATCCATGGGAAGATACGCAGTATTTT	CASSSAGDPWEDTQYF
-	TRBV19	TRBJ1-1	-	TGTGCCAGCCAAAATATACAGATGAACACTGAAGCTTTCTTT	CASQNIQMNTEAFF
TRBD1	TRBV19	TRBJ2-7	-	TGTGCCAGTAGTATAGGACAGGGGGGTAACGAGCAGTACTTC	CASSIGQGGNEQYF
TRBD2	TRBV27	TRBJ2-7	-	TGTGCCAGCAGTACTCGACTAGCGGGAAACTACGAGCAGTACTTC	CASSTRLAGNYEQYF
-	TRBV7-9	TRBJ2-7	-	TGTGCCAGCAGCTCACTACAGGGAAAGCAGTACTTC	CASSSLQGKQYF
-	TRBV4-1	TRBJ1-4	few	TGCGCCAGCAGCCAAGTAGGGGAAGGGGAAAAACTGTTTTTT	CASSQVGEGEKLFF
TRBD2	TRBV5-1	TRBJ2-7	once	TGCGCCAGCAGCGGCGGACTGGGAGGGGAGCAGTACTTC	CASSGGLGGEQYF
-	TRBV7-2	TRBJ2-7	-	TGTGCCAGCAGCTTTAATAGGGTTTACGAGCAGTACTTC	CASSFNRVYEQYF
-	TRBV9	TRBJ1-3	-	TGTGCCAGCAGCGTAGAGGACGGGAGGAGAAACACCATATATTTT	CASSVEDGRRNTIYF
-	TRBV27	TRBJ2-7	-	TGTGCCAGCAGTACGAACAGGGAAAAGAGGGTGGACGAGCAGTACTTC	CASSTNREKRVDEQYF
TRBD1	TRBV27	TRBJ2-7	-	TGTGCCAGCAGGAAACCCGGACAGGGGGCCTCCTACGAGCAGTACTTC	CASRKPGQGASYEQYF
-	TRBV4-1	TRBJ2-3	-	TGCGCCAGCAGCCTAATGGACTTGTCTAGCACAGATACGCAGTATTTT	CASSLMDLSSTDTQYF